The 17 T cell receptor beta chains below all came from one sample that was sequenced in a study of blood T cell repertoires in COVID-19 (dated by TCRdb to 2020 to 2022). The library was prepared using the immunoSEQ multiplex PCR assay. What TCRdb holds here is the immuneACCESS table cut down to in-frame rearrangements. Part of the clones is not present; checked against another copy, under half of the missing clones reflect an unresolved V gene, and the others are unexplained. Here the sample has approximately 210,000 clones; approximately 80% occur a single time. The ten largest clones add up to 20% of the sample. The sample was peripheral blood. The receptors shown here come from a human donor in a cohort sampled during active COVID-19.

V is TRBV10-3 and J is TRBJ2-1; 11 nucleotides agree with TRBD2. V trimming: 10 bases; J trimming: 5 bases; junction bases outside the gene matches: 7. CDR3 length: 14 amino acids. Germline values: CDR1 ENHRY, CDR2 SYGVKD. The chain's CDR3 is CASRLTSGNNEQFF. CDR3 bases: TGTGCCAGCCGCCTGACTAGCGGGAACAATGAGCAGTTCTTC.

This chain joins TRBV7-9 and TRBJ2-5; TRBD1 aligns across 7 bases. This CDR3 has 16 residues. Trimming removed 0 bases from V and 7 bases from J; junction bases left unmatched: 11. Germline CDR1 and CDR2: SEHNR and FQNEAQ (reference sequence). This CDR3 reads CASSLAPAGGRGTQYF. Here the CDR3 DNA reads TGTGCCAGCAGCTTAGCGCCCGCAGGGGGACGCGGGACCCAGTACTTC. The complete variable domain, with remaining parts taken from reference TRBV7-9 and TRBJ2-5, reads DTGVSQNPRHKITKRGQNVTFRCDPISEHNRLYWYRQTLGQGPEFLTYFQNEAQLEKSRLLSDRFSAERPKGSFSTLEIQRTEQGDSAMYLCASSLAPAGGRGTQYFGPGTRLLVL.

The chain employs TRBV10-3 and TRBJ1-5; a possible D gene is TRBD1 (6 bases). The CDR3 is 14 amino acids. Germline-derived CDR1 and CDR2 are ENHRY and SYGVKD. V was cut by 4 bases and J by 3 bases, with 10 bases left in between. CDR3 region: CAISVGQTNQPQHF. CDR3 coding DNA: TGTGCCATCAGTGTGGGACAAACCAATCAGCCCCAGCATTTT.

This chain links TRBV27 with TRBJ2-5; 8 bases are a match to TRBD1. The germline CDR1 and CDR2 sequences are MNHEY and SMNVEV (reference sequence). The CDR3 is 13 residues long. V dropped 8 bases and J dropped 3; count of bases not matched to a gene: 5. As DNA, the CDR3 is TGTGCCAGCTCCCGGGGACAGGAAGAGACCCAGTACTTC. Translating gives CASSRGQEETQYF.

The chain uses TRBV25-1 and TRBJ2-1; D perhaps matches TRBD2 (5 bases). This CDR3 is 16 amino acids long. Germline assignment: CDR1 MGHDK and CDR2 SYGVNS. With 2 bases removed from V and 6 bases from J, the gap between germline ends came to 17 bases. Here the CDR3 DNA reads TGTGCCAGCAGTGAAGCGAGCGGAACAATCTTCAATGAGCAGTTCTTC. Amino acids: CASSEASGTIFNEQFF. Complete variable domain (other parts from reference TRBV25-1 and TRBJ2-1): EADIYQTPRYLVIGTGKKITLECSQTMGHDKMYWYQQDPGMELHLIHYSYGVNSTEKGDLSSESTVSRIRTEHFPLTLESARPSHTSQYLCASSEASGTIFNEQFFGPGTRLTVL.

This rearrangement joins TRBV6-2 or TRBV6-3 to TRBJ2-1; D possibly corresponds to TRBD1 (6 bases). Germline V gives CDR1 MNHEY, CDR2 SVGEGT. CDR3 length: 17 amino acids. The V end was cut by 4 bases, the J end by 2 bases, with 18 bases between. As DNA, the CDR3 is TGTGCCAGCAGTTTCCATCGACAGGTCCGTACCTACAATGAGCAGTTCTTC. Translation: CASSFHRQVRTYNEQFF.

The genes are TRBV4-2 and TRBJ2-3; tentative D call: TRBD2 (6 bases). Per germline, CDR1 LGHNA and CDR2 YNFKEQ. The ends were cut back, 0 bases at V and 2 bases at J, with 21 bases in the middle. The CDR3 sequence is 19 residues long. The CDR3 is CASSQDLGDSDSYTDTQYF. The CDR3 bases are TGTGCCAGCAGCCAAGATCTTGGGGACTCGGACTCATACACAGATACGCAGTATTTT.

The genes are TRBV5-1 and TRBJ2-5; D possibly corresponds to TRBD2 (5 bases). The CDR3 covers 18 residues. Germline V gene data show CDR1 as SGHRS and CDR2 as YFSETQ. Trimming pared 0 bases from V and 2 bases from J, leaving 20 bases between. CDR3 DNA: TGCGCCAGCAGCTTGGTAGGAGGCGTAGTTCCCCTGCAAGAGACCCAGTACTTC. Translated: CASSLVGGVVPLQETQYF.

This clone has just a few counts. The CDR3 DNA reads as TGTGCCAGCAGCTGGGGACTGTTGAACACTGAAGCTTTCTTT. The encoded protein is CASSWGLLNTEAFF. The chain has TRBV7-9 and TRBJ1-1; D may be TRBD1 (5 bases). V was pared by 4 bases and J by 0 bases, with 9 bases between. CDR1 SEHNR and CDR2 FQNEAQ come from the germline V gene (reference sequence). The length of the CDR3 is 14 residues.

V gene TRBV3-1 (or the pseudogene TRBV3-2) combines with J gene TRBJ2-5; 10 bases agree with TRBD1. The J segment lost 1 base and the V segment lost 3 bases, leaving 8 bases of the junction unmatched. CDR3 length: 17 residues. The germline CDR1 and CDR2 sequences are LGHDT and YNNKEL (reference sequence). In DNA form, the CDR3 reads TGTGCCAGCAGCCACCCTGGACAGGGGGTCCTCCAAGAGACCCAGTACTTC. It encodes CASSHPGQGVLQETQYF.

The V call is TRBV27, the J call TRBJ1-2, with D possibly matching TRBD1 (6 bases). Germline-derived CDR1 and CDR2 are MNHEY and SMNVEV (reference sequence). CDR3 length: 12 residues. Trimming shortened V by 5 bases and J by 2 bases, and 6 bases separated the two germline ends. The CDR3 loop reads CASSQGNYGYTF. The DNA of the CDR3 is TGTGCCAGCAGTCAGGGGAACTATGGCTACACCTTC.

This clone was found once. The V gene is TRBV2, the J gene TRBJ1-1; D may be TRBD1 (6 bases). The length of the CDR3 is 15 residues. Germline V gene data show CDR1 as SNHLY and CDR2 as FYNNEI. Trimming took 5 bases from V and 1 from J, leaving 14 bases between them. The CDR3 reads CASSSYRVGNTEAFF. The CDR3, as DNA: TGTGCCAGCAGTTCTTACAGGGTAGGGAACACTGAAGCTTTCTTT.

The chain couples TRBV12-5 to TRBJ2-5, with 8 bases lining up with TRBD1. V dropped 1 base and J dropped 5; count of bases not matched to a gene: 6. This CDR3 contains 15 residues. Germline V gene sequence: CDR1 LGHNT, CDR2 FRNRAP. The CDR3 nucleotides are TGTGCTAGTGGTTTGGGAGACAGGGGTTCTGAGACCCAGTACTTC. Residues: CASGLGDRGSETQYF.

This chain joins TRBV30 and TRBJ2-1; weak D call: TRBD1 (6 bases). Germline V gene sequence: CDR1 GTSNPN, CDR2 SVGIG (reference sequence). Deletions cut 5 bases from V and 2 bases from J, with 10 bases between. The CDR3 spans 13 residues. CDR3 sequence (DNA): TGTGCCTGGGACAGGTTAACCTACAATGAGCAGTTCTTC. Residues: CAWDRLTYNEQFF.

The V gene is TRBV6-5, the J gene TRBJ1-4; the D is unclear. This CDR3 contains 14 residues. V shed 0 bases and J shed 7 bases, with 9 bases lying between them. CDR1 MNHEY and CDR2 SVGAGI come from the germline V gene. The CDR3 DNA reads TGTGCCAGCAGTTACTCGACGGGGTTTGAAAAACTGTTTTTT. Translating gives CASSYSTGFEKLFF.

The rearrangement joins TRBV28 to TRBJ1-6; tentative D call: TRBD1 (6 bases). Per germline, CDR1 MDHEN and CDR2 SYDVKM. The CDR3 length is 14 residues. V was shortened by 10 bases and J by 7 bases, with 17 bases between the two germline ends. In nucleotides, the CDR3 is TGTGCCACCCAAGGGGGACTAAGGAATTCACCCCTCCACTTT. This gives the protein CATQGGLRNSPLHF.

The genes are TRBV5-4 and TRBJ2-7; 14 bases are shared with TRBD2. Germline V CDR1 and CDR2: SGHNT, YYREEE (reference sequence). CDR3 size: 14 residues. The V gene end was trimmed by 4 bases and the J gene end by 5 bases; junction bases not matched to a gene: 2. CDR3 sequence reads: CASSGGLAGDEQYF. The CDR3 DNA is TGTGCCAGCAGCGGGGGACTAGCGGGAGACGAGCAGTACTTC.